This T cell receptor beta chain emerged from a study of PD-L1 blockade in urothelial cancer listed by TCRdb under 2017. Broadly, across the study: Every patient began therapy around 2014 and was given atezolizumab 1,200 mg intravenously every 3 weeks. About 90% of the roughly 29 patients were identified as males with urothelial cancer of bladder origin, and a prior smoking history was reported by 18 of 29 patients. Patients had an ECOG performance status of 0 or 1 and had received between 0 and 3 prior chemotherapy regimens. Blood samples were analyzed at two time points: 3 weeks after treatment start (second dose) and 6 weeks after treatment start. Blood samples yielded a median of roughly 150,000 T cells and tens of thousands of unique TCRs, with median clonality around 0.083. Somatic, immune and clinical correlates of response to PD-L1 blockade with atezolizumab in urothelial cancer were the focus of an exploratory multi-omic analysis. Pretreatment tumor samples, along with matched peripheral blood collected serially before and after atezolizumab treatment, underwent TCR sequencing. Durable clinical benefit was defined as progression-free survival longer than 6 months, and TCR features were also tested against progression-free and overall survival. In the same patients, whole exome sequencing and RNA sequencing of pretreatment tumors were performed in addition to TCR sequencing. Durable clinical benefit was achieved by nine patients and was not achieved by 20 patients. Pretreatment blood TCR-seq was available for around 29 patients, at least one posttreatment blood collection was obtained for 24 patients, and tumor TCR-seq was available for 24 patients.

The CDR3 starts with the cysteine, ends with the phenylalanine, and has 12 residues. CDR3 DNA only is kept here, 36 bases in frame from base 1. CDR1 is given as SGDLS and CDR2 as YYNGEE, both from the germline V gene. V and J are truncated by 7 bases and 2 bases respectively, leaving an intervening sequence of 10 bases. Comment on this clone: The antigen it recognizes is unknown. No base quality information exists; no much larger clone differs at one position.

Synthetic TCR analog templates were spiked into each PCR to estimate absolute template abundance from read counts. Using the immunoSEQ assay, TCRbeta CDR3 regions were amplified from genomic DNA with bias-controlled V and J gene primers. Sequencing of rearranged TCRbeta segments was done at approximately 20X coverage. The authors processed their data as follows. Sequencing errors were corrected by clustering, and CDR3s were annotated against IMGT so that V, D and J genes could be assigned. Downstream analyses used only productive TCRbeta rearrangements and left out out-of-frame or stop-codon sequences. To compute clonality, Shannon entropy was normalized by the log of the number of unique productive sequences and then subtracted from one. Fisher's exact test with Benjamini-Hochberg correction, using a cutoff of adjusted p below 0.01, was how clones that differed between time points or between blood and tumor were identified. In its TCRdb copy, this immuneACCESS table keeps in-frame sequences only and misses some clones. Where compared with another copy, unresolved V genes explain less than half of these, and the others have no known cause. V and J calls and clone size are those listed in that table; D and trimming were worked out from the DNA. This sample holds 43,000 or so clones; 80% were observed only once. The ten largest clones take up around 15% of the sample.

What this sample's time point label stands for: pretreatment peripheral blood. A cohort of some 29 patients with locally advanced or metastatic urothelial carcinoma, treated at Memorial Sloan Kettering on a trial protocol, was included. Peripheral blood mononuclear cells were collected pretreatment and during treatment, with between 1 and 8 total time points obtained per patient. The Qiagen DNeasy Blood extraction kit was used to purify genomic DNA from total PBMCs and tumor samples. Collected pretreatment and during treatment, PBMCs were isolated and stored as previously described. General findings and caveats noted by the study authors: At 3 weeks after the start of treatment, tumor-associated TCR clones in peripheral blood had expanded more in patients with durable benefit (n ≈ 24, p = 0.022). Improved progression-free and overall survival was associated with having pretreatment peripheral blood TCR clonality below the median. Because the sample size was small (n ≈ 30) and many of the analyses were exploratory, the results are meant to be hypothesis-generating.

Sequenced material: PBMCs, taken around atezolizumab (anti-PD-L1) treatment. The TCR sequence derives from a man aged 55-75 years with urothelial cancer. The chain joins TRBV9 to TRBJ2-7; no D gene can be assigned with confidence. For the CDR3, the sequence is CASGSLPYEQYF. DNA sequence: TGTGCCAGCGGTAGTCTTCCCTACGAGCAGTACTTC.